Below are 22 T cell receptor beta chains sequenced from a single sample in a study of siplizumab effects on memory and regulatory T cells. Profiled with immunoSEQ multiplex PCR; TCRdb holds only in-frame clones, not every one. The sample holds approximately 84,000 clones, 85% to 95% seen once. Material: CD8+ T cells sorted from blood. The receptors shown here come from a human donor in good health.

The chain combines TRBV6-1 with TRBJ2-2; D gene unclear. CDR3 length: 13 amino acids. V gave up 9 bases and J gave up 11 bases, with 19 bases separating them. Germline loops: CDR1 MNHNS, CDR2 SASEGT. In DNA form, the CDR3 reads TGTGCCAGTTTAAAAGGCGTCACCCTTGAGCTGTTTTTT. Protein product: CASLKGVTLELFF.

This rearrangement joins TRBV10-1 to TRBJ1-5; TRBD1 agrees at 10 bases. The CDR3 is 17 residues long. Germline V lookup: CDR1 WNHNN, CDR2 SYGVQD (reference sequence). The ends lost 9 bases at V and 0 bases at J; junction bases unmatched: 11. This chain's CDR3 is CASTFRDRGYSNQPQHF. The CDR3 DNA is TGCGCCAGTACTTTCCGGGACAGGGGCTATAGCAATCAGCCCCAGCATTTT.

CDR3 amino acids: CASSLDWGGEQFF. The CDR3 nucleotides read TGTGCCAGCAGCTTAGATTGGGGGGGCGAGCAGTTCTTC. The rearrangement links TRBV11-3 to TRBJ2-1; possibly TRBD2 for D (7 bases). Germline V gene sequence: CDR1 SGHNT, CDR2 YENEEA. The CDR3 is made up of 13 amino acids. V was cut by 0 bases and J by 10 bases, with 10 bases left in between.

The chain joins TRBV19 to TRBJ1-4; TRBD1 matches 7 bases. The length of the CDR3 is 11 residues. Germline CDR1 reads LNHDA; CDR2 reads SQIVND (reference sequence). Trimming at V came to 7 bases and at J to 13 bases, leaving 6 bases not matched to a gene. The CDR3 loop is CASTQGDALFF. CDR3 DNA: TGTGCCAGTACTCAGGGGGATGCACTGTTTTTT.

This rearrangement joins TRBV6-5 to TRBJ1-3; weak D call: TRBD1 (6 bases). CDR1 is MNHEY and CDR2 is SVGAGI in the germline V gene. V shed 6 bases and J shed 4 bases, with 13 bases lying between them. This CDR3 contains 14 residues. CDR3 residues: CASRTTGSGNTIYF. The CDR3 nucleotides read TGTGCCAGCAGAACCACAGGGTCGGGAAACACCATATATTTT.

The chain carries TRBV11-2 and TRBJ2-1; TRBD2 agrees at 11 bases. The germline gives CDR1 SGHAT, CDR2 FQNNGV. CDR3 size: 16 residues. J was trimmed by 6 bases and V by 5 bases; bases with no gene match: 9. CDR3 sequence: CASSLWTSGPPNEQFF. The CDR3 DNA reads as TGTGCCAGCAGCCTATGGACTAGCGGGCCCCCCAATGAGCAGTTCTTC.

The rearrangement uses TRBV19 and TRBJ2-1; TRBD2 is a possible D gene (6 bases). The CDR3 loop spans 16 amino acids. Germline V gene lookup returns CDR1 LNHDA and CDR2 SQIVND (reference sequence). V lost 1 base and J lost 2, with 12 bases in between. CDR3 in amino acids: CASSIGTGAAYNEQFF. In DNA form, the CDR3 reads TGTGCCAGTAGTATAGGGACGGGAGCGGCCTACAATGAGCAGTTCTTC. The full variable domain, in which reference TRBV19 and TRBJ2-1 provide the parts outside the CDR3, is DGGITQSPKYLFRKEGQNVTLSCEQNLNHDAMYWYRQDPGQGLRLIYYSQIVNDFQKGDIAEGYSVSREKKESFPLTVTSAQKNPTAFYLCASSIGTGAAYNEQFFGPGTRLTVL.

The J gene is TRBJ1-1, the V gene TRBV6-4; 8 bases agree with TRBD1. Germline CDR1 MRHNA, CDR2 SNTAGT. V lost 7 bases, J lost 5 bases, and 9 bases stayed unmatched. CDR3 length: 14 amino acids. This CDR3 reads CASKPTGERTEAFF. As DNA, the CDR3 is TGTGCCAGCAAGCCGACAGGGGAAAGAACTGAAGCTTTCTTT.

This clone was detected once. This chain links TRBV5-1 with TRBJ2-1; the D gene is possibly TRBD2 (6 bases). Germline V gene sequence: CDR1 SGHRS, CDR2 YFSETQ. This CDR3 region has 15 residues. Trimming removed 4 bases at V and 1 base at J, with 12 bases between. In nucleotides, the CDR3 is TGCGCCAGCAGCGTGGTAGCGGATTCCTACAATGAGCAGTTCTTC. It is translated as CASSVVADSYNEQFF.

V usage is TRBV27 and J usage is TRBJ2-5; weak D call: TRBD1 (5 bases). With the DNA end fitting TRBJ2-7 better, the J assignment may be wrong. Germline V CDR1 and CDR2: MNHEY, SMNVEV (reference sequence). The CDR3 has 14 residues. The DNA for the CDR3 is TGTGCCAGCAGTTTAACAGGAACCTCCTACGAGCAGTACTTC. Translation: CASSLTGTSYEQYF.

The rearrangement links TRBV7-6 to TRBJ2-2; no firm D call. Germline values: CDR1 SGHVS, CDR2 FNYEAQ. The CDR3 runs to 12 residues. V dropped 5 bases and J dropped 4 bases, with 5 bases sitting between them. The DNA for the CDR3 is TGTGCCAGCAGCCTGGGCACCGGGGAGCTGTTTTTT. Residues: CASSLGTGELFF.

This rearrangement joins TRBV5-1 to TRBJ2-5, with D uncertain. The CDR3 sequence is 12 residues long. Germline V lookup: CDR1 SGHRS, CDR2 YFSETQ. Trimming removed 4 bases at V and 3 bases at J, with 7 bases between. Here the CDR3 reads CASSGLEETQYF. In DNA, the CDR3 is TGCGCCAGCAGCGGATTGGAAGAGACCCAGTACTTC.

The CDR3: CASSVEKRETTDTQYF. The CDR3 DNA reads as TGTGCCAGCAGCGTAGAGAAGCGGGAGACCACAGATACGCAGTATTTT. V gene TRBV9 combines with J gene TRBJ2-3; 8 bases line up with TRBD2. V was pared by 0 bases and J by 2 bases, with 5 bases of the junction left unmatched. The CDR3 spans 16 residues. The germline V gene encodes CDR1 SGDLS and CDR2 YYNGEE. Filled out from reference TRBV9 and TRBJ2-3, the complete variable domain reads DSGVTQTPKHLITATGQRVTLRCSPRSGDLSVYWYQQSLDQGLQFLIQYYNGEERAKGNILERFSAQQFPDLHSELNLSSLELGDSALYFCASSVEKRETTDTQYFGPGTRLTVL.

V usage is TRBV5-8 and J usage is TRBJ2-7; D possibly matches TRBD1 or TRBD2 (5 bases each). Germline CDR1 SGHTS, CDR2 YDEGEE. V lost 0 bases and J 6 bases, leaving 13 bases between the germline ends. The CDR3 is 14 amino acids. DNA for the CDR3: TGTGCCAGCAGCTTGGAGGCCAATGGGGGCGAGCAGTACTTC. The encoded protein is CASSLEANGGEQYF.

V usage is TRBV6-5 and J usage is TRBJ1-5; D not certain. Germline values: CDR1 MNHEY, CDR2 SVGAGI. The V end was cut by 4 bases, the J end by 4 bases, with 5 bases between. CDR3 length: 12 residues. This chain's CDR3 is CASSSPNQPQHF. CDR3 bases: TGTGCCAGCAGTTCTCCGAATCAGCCCCAGCATTTT.

The V gene is TRBV11-2, the J gene TRBJ2-3; 12 bases line up with TRBD1. After removal of 2 bases from V and 5 bases from J, the junction contained 8 bases not matched to a gene. In germline, CDR1 is SGHAT, CDR2 FQNNGV. This CDR3 is 17 amino acids long. The CDR3 nucleotides are TGTGCCAGCAGCTTAAAATCCGGGACAGGGGGCAAAGATACGCAGTATTTT. It codes for CASSLKSGTGGKDTQYF. Looking up the rest from reference TRBV11-2 and TRBJ2-3 gives the full variable domain: EAGVAQSPRYKIIEKRQSVAFWCNPISGHATLYWYQQILGQGPKLLIQFQNNGVVDDSQLPKDRFSAERLKGVDSTLKIQPAKLEDSAVYLCASSLKSGTGGKDTQYFGPGTRLTVL.

The CDR3 coding sequence is TGCGCCAGCAGCCAAGGACACACTGAAGCTTTCTTT. The encoded protein is CASSQGHTEAFF. V gene TRBV4-1 combines with J gene TRBJ1-1, with D unclear. Trimming pared 1 base from V and 3 bases from J, leaving 3 bases between. Per germline, CDR1 MGHRA and CDR2 YSYEKL. The CDR3 sequence is 12 residues long.

For the CDR3, the DNA is TGTGCCACCAGCAGAAGTACCGGTCAGGGGGACACCGGGGAGCTGTTTTTT. Translated: CATSRSTGQGDTGELFF. The genes are TRBV15 and TRBJ2-2, with 7 bases aligning to TRBD1. Germline values: CDR1 LNHNV, CDR2 YYDKDF (reference sequence). CDR3 length equals 17 residues. The J segment lost 3 bases and the V segment lost 2 bases, leaving 9 bases of the junction unmatched.

This clone was seen a single time. J is TRBJ2-7 and V is TRBV4-2; TRBD2 might be the D (5 bases). V was trimmed by 1 base and J by 3 bases, leaving 13 bases between them. The CDR3 extends over 15 amino acids. Germline V gene lookup returns CDR1 LGHNA and CDR2 YNFKEQ. The chain's CDR3 is CASSQGPSPSYEQYF. The CDR3 coding sequence is TGTGCCAGCAGCCAAGGCCCTAGCCCTAGCTACGAGCAGTACTTC.

V is TRBV5-1 and J is TRBJ2-2, with D perhaps TRBD2 (7 bases). Germline CDR1 and CDR2: SGHRS and YFSETQ. This CDR3 has 16 residues. The ends were cut back, 4 bases at V and 0 bases at J, with 13 bases in the middle. Here the CDR3 reads CASSLAGGPNTGELFF. The CDR3 DNA is TGCGCCAGCAGCCTTGCCGGGGGGCCGAACACCGGGGAGCTGTTTTTT.

The chain combines TRBV7-9 with TRBJ1-3, with D tentatively TRBD1 (5 bases). V shed 5 bases and J shed 0 bases, with 11 bases lying between them. Germline V gene sequence: CDR1 SEHNR, CDR2 FQNEAQ (reference sequence). The CDR3 covers 15 residues. The CDR3 DNA reads as TGTGCCAGCAGCCCGGGACCGAACTCTGGAAACACCATATATTTT. Translation gives CASSPGPNSGNTIYF.

The chain has TRBV7-9 and TRBJ2-2; TRBD1 or TRBD2 may be the D gene (7 bases each). Trimming pared 5 bases from V and 0 bases from J, leaving 10 bases between. The germline gives CDR1 SEHNR, CDR2 FQNEAQ (reference sequence). The CDR3 has 15 amino acids. The DNA for the CDR3 is TGTGCCAGCAGCAGCGGGACAGCGAACACCGGGGAGCTGTTTTTT. Residues: CASSSGTANTGELFF. Full variable domain (rest looked up from reference TRBV7-9 and TRBJ2-2): DTGVSQNPRHKITKRGQNVTFRCDPISEHNRLYWYRQTLGQGPEFLTYFQNEAQLEKSRLLSDRFSAERPKGSFSTLEIQRTEQGDSAMYLCASSSGTANTGELFFGEGSRLTVL.